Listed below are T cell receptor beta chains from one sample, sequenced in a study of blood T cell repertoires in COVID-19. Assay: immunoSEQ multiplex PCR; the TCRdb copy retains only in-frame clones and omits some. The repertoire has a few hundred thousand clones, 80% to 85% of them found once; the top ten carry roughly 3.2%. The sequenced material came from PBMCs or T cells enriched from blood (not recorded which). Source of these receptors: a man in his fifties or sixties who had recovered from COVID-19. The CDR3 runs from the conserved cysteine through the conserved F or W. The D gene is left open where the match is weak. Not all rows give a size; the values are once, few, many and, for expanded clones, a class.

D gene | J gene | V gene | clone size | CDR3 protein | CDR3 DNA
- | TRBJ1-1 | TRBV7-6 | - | CASSLTAATNTEAFF | TGTGCCAGCAGCTTAACAGCGGCCACGAACACTGAAGCTTTCTTT
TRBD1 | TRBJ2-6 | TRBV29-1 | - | CSVTLDRNSGANVLTF | TGCAGCGTGACGTTGGACAGGAACTCTGGGGCCAACGTCCTGACTTTC
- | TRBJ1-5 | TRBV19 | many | CASSIGRSRNQPQHF | TGTGCCAGTAGTATCGGCAGGTCTCGCAATCAGCCCCAGCATTTT
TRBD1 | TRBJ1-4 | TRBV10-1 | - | CASSGGQGNEKLFF | TGCGCCAGCAGCGGGGGACAGGGAAATGAAAAACTGTTTTTT
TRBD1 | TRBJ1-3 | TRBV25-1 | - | CAGTVSGNTIYF | TGTGCCGGGACAGTCTCTGGAAACACCATATATTTT
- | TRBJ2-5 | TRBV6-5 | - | CASSLARETQYF | TGTGCCAGCAGCCTAGCAAGAGAGACCCAGTACTTC
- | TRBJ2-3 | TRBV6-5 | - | CASSITGLTQYF | TGTGCCAGCAGTATCACAGGCCTGACGCAGTATTTT
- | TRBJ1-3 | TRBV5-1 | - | CASSLWGLEGNSGNTIYF | TGCGCCAGCAGCTTGTGGGGCTTGGAGGGGAACTCTGGAAACACCATATATTTT
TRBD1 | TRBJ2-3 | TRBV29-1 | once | CSVGQGTDTQYF | TGCAGCGTCGGACAGGGCACAGATACGCAGTATTTT
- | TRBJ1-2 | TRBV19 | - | CASSWGLNYGYTF | TGTGCCAGTAGTTGGGGCCTTAACTATGGCTACACCTTC
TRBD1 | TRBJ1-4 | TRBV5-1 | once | CASSISTGTTEKLFF | TGCGCCAGCAGCATATCGACAGGGACAACTGAAAAACTGTTTTTT
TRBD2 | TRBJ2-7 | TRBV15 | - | CATSRDPTGRLAGGAYEQYF | TGTGCCACCAGCAGAGACCCGACAGGTCGACTAGCGGGGGGGGCCTACGAGCAGTACTTC
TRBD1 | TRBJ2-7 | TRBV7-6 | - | CASSFAQGGEQYF | TGTGCCAGCAGCTTTGCACAGGGGGGCGAGCAGTACTTC
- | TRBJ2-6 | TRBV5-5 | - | CASSLLISGSGANVLTF | TGTGCCAGCAGCTTGCTTATTAGTGGCTCTGGGGCCAACGTCCTGACTTTC
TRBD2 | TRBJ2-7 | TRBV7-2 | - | CASSSSGGFYEQYF | TGTGCCAGCAGTAGTAGCGGGGGTTTCTACGAGCAGTACTTC
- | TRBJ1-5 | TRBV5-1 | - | CASSWAGQSNQPQHF | TGCGCCAGCAGCTGGGCCGGACAGAGCAATCAGCCCCAGCATTTT
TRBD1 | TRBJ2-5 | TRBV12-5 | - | CASGLVVGQAETQYF | TGTGCTAGTGGTTTGGTGGTGGGACAGGCGGAGACCCAGTACTTC
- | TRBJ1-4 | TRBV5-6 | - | CASSPTVRTTNEKLFF | TGTGCCAGCAGCCCAACCGTCAGGACAACTAATGAAAAACTGTTTTTT
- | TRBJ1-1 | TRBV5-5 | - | CASSLQGNTEAFF | TGTGCCAGCAGCTTGCAGGGAAACACTGAAGCTTTCTTT
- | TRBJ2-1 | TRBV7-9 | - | CASSFEADNEQFF | TGTGCCAGCAGCTTCGAAGCGGACAATGAGCAGTTCTTC
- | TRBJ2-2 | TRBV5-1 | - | CASSLVAGSAGELFF | TGCGCCAGCAGCTTGGTTGCGGGATCCGCCGGGGAGCTGTTTTTT
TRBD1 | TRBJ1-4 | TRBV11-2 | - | CASSLAGQGSEKLFF | TGTGCCAGCAGCTTAGCGGGACAGGGAAGTGAAAAACTGTTTTTT
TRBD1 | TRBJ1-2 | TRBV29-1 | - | CSVASWTGDVYGYTF | TGCAGCGTTGCATCGTGGACAGGGGACGTTTATGGCTACACCTTC
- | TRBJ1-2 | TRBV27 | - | CASSLSWADYGYTF | TGTGCCAGCAGTTTATCGTGGGCAGACTATGGCTACACCTTC
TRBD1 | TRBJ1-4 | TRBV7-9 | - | CASREAGTGGEKLFF | TGTGCCAGCAGAGAGGCCGGGACAGGTGGGGAAAAACTGTTTTTT
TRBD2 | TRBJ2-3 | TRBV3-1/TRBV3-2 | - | CASSQAGLAGGTDTQYF | TGTGCCAGCAGCCAAGCAGGACTAGCGGGGGGTACAGATACGCAGTATTTT
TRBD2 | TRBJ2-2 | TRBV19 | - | CASRTGAGGTGELFF | TGTGCCAGTAGGACAGGAGCGGGGGGCACCGGGGAGCTGTTTTTT
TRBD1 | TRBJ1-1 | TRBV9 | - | CASSVSRDRDYTEAFF | TGTGCCAGCAGCGTAAGCAGGGACAGGGATTACACTGAAGCTTTCTTT
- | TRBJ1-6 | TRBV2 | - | CASTLFGLEARRSPLHF | TGTGCCAGCACCCTATTCGGACTCGAAGCCCGAAGGTCACCCCTCCACTTT
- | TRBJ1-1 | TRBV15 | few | CATSSHGEETEAFF | TGTGCCACCAGCAGCCACGGGGAGGAAACTGAAGCTTTCTTT
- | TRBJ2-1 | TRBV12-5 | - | CASGSRLLFDEQFF | TGTGCTAGTGGTTCTCGACTCCTTTTCGATGAGCAGTTCTTC
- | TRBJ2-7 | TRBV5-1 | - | CASTLGVPGATRVTYEQYF | TGCGCCAGCACCCTAGGGGTCCCAGGGGCAACGAGAGTCACCTACGAGCAGTACTTC
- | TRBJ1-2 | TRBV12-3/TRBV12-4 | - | CASSLALGYGYTF | TGTGCCAGCAGTTTAGCGCTCGGGTATGGCTACACCTTC
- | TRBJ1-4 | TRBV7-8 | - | CASSPGRQINEKLFF | TGTGCCAGCAGCCCCGGACGACAGATTAATGAAAAACTGTTTTTT
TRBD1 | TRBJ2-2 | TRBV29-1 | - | CSVEDLAVPGGTGELFF | TGCAGCGTTGAAGATCTCGCGGTGCCAGGGGGCACCGGGGAGCTGTTTTTT
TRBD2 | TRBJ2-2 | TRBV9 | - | CASSYTASGGTGELFF | TGTGCCAGCAGCTATACGGCTAGCGGGGGGACCGGGGAGCTGTTTTTT
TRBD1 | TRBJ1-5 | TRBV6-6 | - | CASCGQGSGQPQHF | TGTGCCAGCTGTGGACAGGGTTCGGGTCAGCCCCAGCATTTT
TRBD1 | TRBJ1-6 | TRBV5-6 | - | CASSDTGTEYNSPLHF | TGTGCCAGCAGTGACACCGGGACAGAGTATAATTCACCCCTCCACTTT
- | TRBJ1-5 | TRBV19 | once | CASDTGWERQPQHF | TGTGCCAGTGATACAGGGTGGGAAAGGCAGCCCCAGCATTTT
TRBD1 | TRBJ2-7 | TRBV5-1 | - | CASSGTGAYEQYF | TGCGCCAGCAGCGGGACAGGGGCCTACGAGCAGTACTTC